A single sample gave rise to the 9 T cell receptor delta chains below, sequenced in a study of gamma-delta T cells after stem cell transplantation. TCRdb redid clone calling on the RT-PCR reads using CATT. The sample yields more than 15,000 delta-chain clones, approximately 8.8% seen once. Sequenced sample: gamma-delta T cells. These receptors originate from a human donor. It is not recorded whose cells these are; they may come from a transplant donor.

For this clone: A far larger clone is just one base off, so this is likely a read error. This sample also contains other DNA sequences that code for the same CDR3. This chain connects TRDV2 to TRDJ1; D ambiguous. Trimming pared 3 bases from V and 0 bases from J, leaving 19 bases between. This CDR3 region has 17 residues. From germline, CDR1 is GEAIGNYY and CDR2 EKD. The CDR3 DNA reads TGTGCCTGTGACGCAGTACTAGGGGCTCCGTACACCGATAAACTCATCTTT. Encoded protein: CACDAVLGAPYTDKLIF.

This clone has just a few counts. The protein recorded in TCRdb matches a much larger clone and deviates from this DNA's translation at residue 17, suggesting a read error; the protein here is obtained by translating the DNA. V and J are TRDV2 and TRDJ1; TRDD3 matches at 11 bases. Germline loops: CDR1 GEAIGNYY, CDR2 EKD. The CDR3 has 19 residues. CDR3 sequence reads: CACDTVRVLGDRGTDKPIF. In DNA, the CDR3 is TGTGCCTGTGACACCGTCCGCGTACTGGGGGATAGAGGCACCGATAAACCCATCTTT.

In its sample, this clone was seen many times. The protein TCRdb lists belongs to a much larger clone and differs from this DNA's translation at residue 4, which points to a read error; the protein shown is made from the DNA. The chain carries TRDV2 and TRDJ1; D perhaps matches TRDD3 (6 bases). This CDR3 has 15 residues. The germline CDR1 and CDR2 sequences are GEAIGNYY and EKD. As DNA, the CDR3 is TGTGCCTGTGGCACCCTGGGGACGTGGAGCGATAAACTCATCTTT. Protein product: CACGTLGTWSDKLIF.

About this clone: One base separates it from a far larger clone, so it is likely a read error. Different DNA sequences within this sample yield the same CDR3. This rearrangement joins TRDV2 to TRDJ1; 11 positions agree with TRDD3. CDR3 size: 15 residues. Per the germline V gene, CDR1 is GEAIGNYY and CDR2 is EKD. The CDR3 DNA is TGTGCTTGTGACAATCTGGGGGATACTGGCGATAAACTCATCTTT. Protein product: CACDNLGDTGDKLIF.

A remark on this clone: TCRdb's protein for this DNA is that of a much larger clone and differs from the translation at residue 4, likely a read error; the protein shown is the DNA translation. The chain links TRDV1 to TRDJ1; 13 bases map to TRDD3. The CDR3 length is 21 residues. The germline gives CDR1 TSWWSYY, CDR2 QGS. This CDR3 reads CALREISYPLLLGDTLGKLIF. As DNA, the CDR3 is TGTGCTCTTAGGGAAATTTCCTACCCCCTCCTACTGGGGGATACGCTGGGTAAACTCATCTTT.

For this clone: The TCRdb protein, from a much larger clone, departs from this DNA's translation at residue 9, likely by read error; the protein shown derives from the DNA. V gene TRDV3 combines with J gene TRDJ1; possible D gene TRDD3, 6 bases. Germline CDR1 reads TVYSNPD; CDR2 reads GDNSRS (reference sequence). This CDR3 comprises 21 residues. Trimming stripped 4 bases from V and 1 base from J, with 37 bases between. The CDR3 DNA reads as TGTGCCTCTAACCACTACGACTGGGAGATAAAGGGGGGTTGGGGCACCGATAAACTCATCTTT. This codes for CASNHYDWEIKGGWGTDKLIF.

About this clone: The TCRdb protein, from a much larger clone, departs from this DNA's translation at residues 4 and 6, likely by read error; the protein shown derives from the DNA. This chain links TRDV2 with TRDJ1; 9 positions match TRDD3. Germline CDR1 reads GEAIGNYY; CDR2 reads EKD. The length of the CDR3 is 16 residues. The CDR3 region has the DNA TGTGCCTGTGGCACCGCGGGGGGGATACCTACCGATAAACTCATCTTT. This codes for CACGTAGGIPTDKLIF.

This clone has just a few counts. TCRdb records a much larger clone's protein for this DNA, with a difference at residues 5 and 12 that likely arises from a read error; the protein given is the translation of the DNA. The V gene is TRDV2, the J gene TRDJ1; 12 bases align to TRDD3. CDR1 is GEAIGNYY and CDR2 is EKD in the germline V gene. The CDR3 has 16 residues. Trimming cost V 0 bases and J 6 bases; bases outside gene matches: 7. In DNA form, the CDR3 reads TGTGCCTGTGACACCTTGCTGGGGGATACGCCCTATAAACTCATCTTT. This sequence encodes CACDTLLGDTPYKLIF.

Note on this clone: Relative to the germline gene, one junction end is altered; a read error may explain this. Here the CDR3 reads CACDIPVGYPLYTLQMFF. Here the CDR3 DNA reads TGTGCCTGTGACATTCCTGTGGGCTACCCCTTGTACACCCTACAGATGTTTTTC. The V and J genes are TRDV2 and TRDJ3; D is possibly TRDD2 (5 bases). Germline V gene lookup returns CDR1 GEAIGNYY and CDR2 EKD. The CDR3 sequence is 18 residues long.